The 24 T cell receptor beta chains below come from one sample, sequenced in a study of cytomegalovirus exposure and HLA in healthy donors. Amplification used 60 Vbeta primers and 13 Jbeta primers. Sequencing used immunoSEQ multiplex PCR; TCRdb keeps in-frame clones, though not all of them. This sample yields some 40,000 clones, of which almost 70% are seen a single time; around 3.9% belongs to the top ten. Input material: PBMCs. Receptors were obtained from a man aged 40-55 years in good health and CMV-seronegative.

V usage is TRBV7-8 and J usage is TRBJ1-2; D not resolved. The V gene's germline CDR1 is SGHVS and CDR2 FQNEAQ. This CDR3 is 14 amino acids long. The V gene lost 0 bases and the J gene lost 0 bases, with 5 bases spanning the gap. The DNA for the CDR3 is TGTGCCAGCAGCTTAGCCCATTCTAACTATGGCTACACCTTC. Residues: CASSLAHSNYGYTF.

The chain employs TRBV2 and TRBJ2-1; D is possibly TRBD1 (5 bases). This CDR3 comprises 16 residues. Germline V CDR1 and CDR2: SNHLY, FYNNEI. V was pared by 3 bases and J by 7 bases, with 19 bases between. The CDR3 DNA reads as TGTGCCAGCAGTGATAATTCAGGGAAAAGACGAAATGAGCAGTTCTTC. Its translation: CASSDNSGKRRNEQFF.

CDR3 coding DNA: TGTGCCAGCAGTTTACAATCCACAGGGTTTGGCTACACCTTC. Protein sequence: CASSLQSTGFGYTF. This chain connects TRBV27 to TRBJ1-2; TRBD1 is a possible D gene (6 bases). The CDR3 covers 14 residues. Trimming stripped 2 bases from V and 7 bases from J, with 14 bases between. Germline V lookup: CDR1 MNHEY, CDR2 SMNVEV (reference sequence).

This chain's CDR3 is CSVEVAGGSDYEQYF. The CDR3 nucleotides read TGCAGCGTTGAGGTAGCGGGGGGCTCAGATTACGAGCAGTACTTC. The chain couples TRBV29-1 to TRBJ2-7; TRBD2 matches at 10 bases. Germline V gene lookup returns CDR1 SQVTM and CDR2 ANQGSEA. J was trimmed by 4 bases and V by 3 bases; bases with no gene match: 9. The CDR3 is 15 residues long.

This clone was seen more than once but under ten times. The V call is TRBV21-1, the J call TRBJ2-3; the table's TRBD1 call for D was not verified on the DNA. TRBV21-1 is a pseudogene segment. The CDR3 is made up of 18 amino acids. DNA of the CDR3: TGTGCCAGCAGCAAAATAGGATTTGTGGGGCCCCGCACAGATACGCAGTATTTT. Its protein is CASSKIGFVGPRTDTQYF.

The V gene is TRBV28, the J gene TRBJ1-5; possibly TRBD1 for D (5 bases). Germline V CDR1 and CDR2: MDHEN, SYDVKM. The CDR3 sequence is 16 residues long. V lost 5 bases and J lost 7, with 21 bases in between. The CDR3 nucleotides read TGTGCCAGCAGTCCACGACAGATGGGGGGAGGGCAGCCCCAGCATTTT. Translating gives CASSPRQMGGGQPQHF.

The chain recombines TRBV9 with TRBJ2-1, with 11 bases lining up with TRBD2. Germline lookup yields CDR1 SGDLS and CDR2 YYNGEE. V trimming: 0 bases; J trimming: 9 bases; junction bases outside the gene matches: 8. The CDR3 length is 16 residues. CDR3 residues: CASSVGNSGGAGEQFF. The CDR3 coding sequence is TGTGCCAGCAGCGTAGGCAATAGCGGGGGGGCCGGTGAGCAGTTCTTC. Combining the CDR3 with reference TRBV9 and TRBJ2-1 gives the whole variable domain DSGVTQTPKHLITATGQRVTLRCSPRSGDLSVYWYQQSLDQGLQFLIQYYNGEERAKGNILERFSAQQFPDLHSELNLSSLELGDSALYFCASSVGNSGGAGEQFFGPGTRLTVL.

The rearrangement uses TRBV12-5 and TRBJ2-3, with TRBD2 matching over 12 bases. The CDR3 loop spans 16 amino acids. Looked up from germline, CDR1 is LGHNT and CDR2 is FRNRAP. The V segment lost 1 base and the J segment 1 base; nucleotides outside the gene matches: 0. The CDR3 reads CASGLGTSGGTDTQYF. The CDR3 DNA follows: TGTGCTAGTGGTTTGGGGACTAGCGGGGGCACAGATACGCAGTATTTT.

V and J are TRBV2 and TRBJ2-7; no clear D. V was shortened by 9 bases and J by 1 base, with 7 bases between the two germline ends. The CDR3 loop spans 11 amino acids. The V gene's germline CDR1 is SNHLY and CDR2 FYNNEI. The CDR3 protein is CASHKSYEQYF. The CDR3 coding sequence is TGTGCCAGTCACAAGTCCTACGAGCAGTACTTC.

The chain carries TRBV6-1 and TRBJ2-7; 12 nucleotides match TRBD2. With 5 bases clipped from V and 0 bases from J, the junction kept 2 bases outside the gene matches. CDR1 is MNHNS and CDR2 is SASEGT in the germline V gene. The CDR3 totals 15 residues. As DNA, the CDR3 is TGTGCCAGCAGTCTGACTAGCGGGGGCTCCTACGAGCAGTACTTC. Protein sequence: CASSLTSGGSYEQYF.

This clone was detected only a few times. A junction end diverges from the germline sequence, so it may reflect a read error. J is TRBJ2-7 and V is TRBV5-6; 7 bases match TRBD1. The CDR3 is 13 residues long. Germline V gene data show CDR1 as SGHDT and CDR2 as YYEEEE. The CDR3, as DNA: TGTGCCAGCAGCCAAGGGACAGCCTACGGGCAGTACTTC. Residues: CASSQGTAYGQYF.

V and J are TRBV19 and TRBJ1-2; 9 positions match TRBD1. From germline, CDR1 is LNHDA and CDR2 SQIVND (reference sequence). J lost 3 bases, V lost 5 bases, and 10 bases had no gene match. The CDR3 totals 16 residues. The CDR3 coding sequence is TGTGCCAGTAGTCGCACCGGGACAGGGAGCCACTATGGCTACACCTTC. Encoded protein: CASSRTGTGSHYGYTF.

This clone appeared a few times. This chain connects TRBV9 to TRBJ1-1; 8 positions agree with TRBD1. Per the germline V gene, CDR1 is SGDLS and CDR2 is YYNGEE. The ends lost 9 bases at V and 5 bases at J; junction bases unmatched: 9. The CDR3 is made up of 13 amino acids. The CDR3 sequence: CAIRTGLKTEAFF. CDR3 DNA: TGTGCCATCCGGACAGGGTTAAAAACTGAAGCTTTCTTT.

The chain is built from TRBV29-1 and TRBJ2-3; TRBD1 aligns across 10 bases. Germline trimming cut 7 bases from V and 3 bases from J; bases unmatched to any gene: 4. The CDR3 runs 13 residues. The germline gives CDR1 SQVTM, CDR2 ANQGSEA. CDR3 in amino acids: CSAADRGTDTQYF. The CDR3 nucleotides are TGCAGCGCTGCGGACAGGGGGACAGATACGCAGTATTTT.

This chain joins TRBV4-1 and TRBJ1-2, with D possibly TRBD1 on 5 matching bases. Trimming pared 0 bases from V and 6 bases from J, leaving 8 bases between. The CDR3 sequence is 13 residues long. CDR1 is MGHRA, CDR2 YSYEKL, per germline. The CDR3 nucleotides read TGCGCCAGCAGCCAAGAATTAGGGGATGGCTACACCTTC. Its translation is CASSQELGDGYTF.

The chain uses TRBV27 and TRBJ1-5; a weak D match, TRBD1 (5 bases). Germline values: CDR1 MNHEY, CDR2 SMNVEV (reference sequence). The CDR3 spans 15 residues. V was cut by 5 bases and J by 3 bases, with 14 bases left in between. The CDR3 DNA sequence: TGTGCCAGCAGTAGGCAGGGATTACTCAATCAGCCCCAGCATTTT. It yields the protein CASSRQGLLNQPQHF.

The chain couples TRBV6-6 to TRBJ2-7; perhaps TRBD1 as D (6 bases). Trimming shortened V by 5 bases and J by 0 bases, and 17 bases separated the two germline ends. Germline CDR1 reads MNHNY; CDR2 reads SVGAGI (reference sequence). The CDR3 runs to 16 residues. CDR3: CASSNVRGLSSYEQYF. The CDR3 region has the DNA TGTGCCAGCAGTAACGTCAGGGGTCTAAGCTCCTACGAGCAGTACTTC.

The chain carries TRBV2 and TRBJ1-2, with D possibly matching TRBD1 (5 bases). The germline V and J ends were trimmed by 4 bases and 6 bases, with 15 bases remaining between them. Germline assignment: CDR1 SNHLY and CDR2 FYNNEI. CDR3 length equals 14 residues. CDR3 protein: CASSAGGTRDGYTF. Written as DNA, the CDR3 is TGTGCCAGCAGTGCCGGGGGAACTAGAGATGGCTACACCTTC.

This chain links TRBV2 with TRBJ1-1; tentative D call: TRBD1 (5 bases). Between the trimmed V and J ends, which lost 4 bases and 5 bases, there was a span of 11 bases. The CDR3 spans 13 residues. The germline CDR1 and CDR2 sequences are SNHLY and FYNNEI. The CDR3 coding sequence is TGTGCCAGCAGTGGGGCAGGGAGGACTGAAGCTTTCTTT. Amino acids: CASSGAGRTEAFF. Full variable domain (missing parts from reference TRBV2 and TRBJ1-1): EPEVTQTPSHQVTQMGQEVILRCVPISNHLYFYWYRQILGQKVEFLVSFYNNEISEKSEIFDDQFSVERPDGSNFTLKIRSTKLEDSAMYFCASSGAGRTEAFFGQGTRLTVV.

The gene calls are TRBV6-6 and TRBJ1-1, with D possibly being TRBD1 (5 bases). Per the germline V gene, CDR1 is MNHNY and CDR2 is SVGAGI (reference sequence). CDR3 size: 16 residues. The V end was cut by 6 bases, the J end by 4 bases, with 21 bases between. The CDR3 DNA reads as TGTGCCAGCAGGAGGGCGGGAAGGGGCGGCGGCACTGAAGCTTTCTTT. This sequence encodes CASRRAGRGGGTEAFF.

This rearrangement joins TRBV28 to TRBJ2-3, with D possibly matching TRBD1 (6 bases). Germline CDR1 MDHEN, CDR2 SYDVKM. V was pared by 6 bases and J by 10 bases, with 11 bases between. The CDR3 spans 11 residues. CDR3 protein: CASSPQGAQYF. CDR3 bases: TGTGCCAGCAGCCCACAGGGTGCGCAGTATTTT.

V and J are TRBV30 and TRBJ2-5, with 8 bases fitting TRBD2. V shed 2 bases and J 0 bases; nucleotides not matched to a gene: 8. CDR3 length: 16 amino acids. In germline, CDR1 is GTSNPN, CDR2 SVGIG (reference sequence). CDR3 nucleotides: TGTGCCTGGAGTCAGGCGCGGGGGGCCTACCAAGAGACCCAGTACTTC. Encoded protein: CAWSQARGAYQETQYF.

The chain couples TRBV6-5 to TRBJ1-1, with 7 bases identical to TRBD1. The CDR3 contains 14 residues. Germline V lookup: CDR1 MNHEY, CDR2 SVGAGI. Losses at the gene ends were 6 bases for V and 5 bases for J; bases not matched to a gene: 9. In nucleotides, the CDR3 is TGTGCCAGCAGAACCGACAGGGTGGGGACTGAAGCTTTCTTT. This codes for CASRTDRVGTEAFF.

This clone came up a few times. The chain has TRBV7-9 and TRBJ1-2, with D possibly matching TRBD1 (5 bases). V was cut by 5 bases and J by 0 bases, with 13 bases left in between. CDR3 length equals 15 residues. Germline CDR1 is SEHNR and CDR2 is FQNEAQ (reference sequence). Here the CDR3 reads CASSPGGGANYGYTF. The DNA of the CDR3 is TGTGCCAGCAGCCCGGGGGGTGGAGCTAACTATGGCTACACCTTC.